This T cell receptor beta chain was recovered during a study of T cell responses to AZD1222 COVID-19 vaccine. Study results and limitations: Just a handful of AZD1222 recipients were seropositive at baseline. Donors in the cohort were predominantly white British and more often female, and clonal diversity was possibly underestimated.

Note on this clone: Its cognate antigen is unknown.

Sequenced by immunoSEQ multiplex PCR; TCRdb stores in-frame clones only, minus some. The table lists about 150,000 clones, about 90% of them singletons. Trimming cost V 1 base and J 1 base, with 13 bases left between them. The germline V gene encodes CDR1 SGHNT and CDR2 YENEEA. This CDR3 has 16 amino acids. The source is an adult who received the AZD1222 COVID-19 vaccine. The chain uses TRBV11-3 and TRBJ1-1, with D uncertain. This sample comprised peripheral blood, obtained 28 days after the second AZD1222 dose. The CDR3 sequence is CASSLGTALSNTEAFF. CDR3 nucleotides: TGTGCCAGCAGCTTAGGGACGGCTCTATCGAACACTGAAGCTTTCTTT.